The 26 T cell receptor beta chains listed next were all sequenced from one sample in a study of cytomegalovirus exposure and HLA in healthy donors (dated by TCRdb to between 2016 and 2019). Library construction relied on the immunoSEQ multiplex PCR assay. For the multiplex PCR, a mixture combining 60 forward primers for TCR Vbeta segments and 13 reverse primers for TCR Jbeta segments was used. This is the immuneACCESS table as TCRdb keeps it, with only in-frame sequences that have V and J called. A part of the clones is gone; compared with another copy, unresolved V genes explain less than half, and the rest is unexplained. The table for this sample lists 90,000 to 150,000 clones; about 8.6% of them were counted only once. Jointly, the top ten make up about 6% of the sample. The material sequenced was PBMCs. The source of these receptors is a middle-aged woman in good health and CMV-seropositive.

The CDR3 bases are TGTGCCAGCAGCCAAGAAAGGCTAGCGGGGGGAGAGACCCAGTACTTC. It encodes CASSQERLAGGETQYF. The chain recombines TRBV4-2 with TRBJ2-5; 11 bases line up with TRBD2. CDR1 and CDR2 from the germline V gene are LGHNA and YNFKEQ. This CDR3 contains 16 residues. V was pared by 0 bases and J by 4 bases, with 4 bases of the junction left unmatched.

This clone occurred once. This sequence joins TRBV10-3 and TRBJ2-7; TRBD1 agrees at 7 bases. The CDR3 is 16 residues long. CDR1 and CDR2 from the germline V gene are ENHRY and SYGVKD. Trimming took 3 bases from V and 2 from J; bases not matched to a gene: 10. The CDR3 protein is CAISDPGQSRPYEQYF. CDR3 DNA: TGTGCCATCAGTGACCCGGGACAGAGCCGACCCTACGAGCAGTACTTC.

The gene calls are TRBV28 and TRBJ2-2; 9 bases fit TRBD1. The CDR3 covers 15 residues. CDR1 is MDHEN, CDR2 SYDVKM, per germline. V gave up 4 bases and J gave up 6 bases; unmatched junction bases: 6. Here the CDR3 reads CASSSRTGVAGELFF. The DNA for the CDR3 is TGTGCCAGCAGTTCCCGGACAGGGGTTGCCGGGGAGCTGTTTTTT. Full variable domain (outside the CDR3, taken from reference TRBV28 and TRBJ2-2): DVKVTQSSRYLVKRTGEKVFLECVQDMDHENMFWYRQDPGLGLRLIYFSYDVKMKEKGDIPEGYSVSREKKERFSLILESASTNQTSMYLCASSSRTGVAGELFFGEGSRLTVL.

This chain connects TRBV5-5 to TRBJ1-2; D unresolved. This CDR3 spans 9 amino acids. Germline V gene lookup returns CDR1 SGHKS and CDR2 YYEKEE (reference sequence). V was pared by 9 bases and J by 7 bases, with 7 bases between. The chain's CDR3 is CAIPGGYTF. Written as DNA, the CDR3 is TGTGCCATACCGGGTGGCTACACCTTC.

This chain links TRBV9 with TRBJ2-6, with 7 bases identical to TRBD1. There are 18 residues in the CDR3. CDR1 is SGDLS and CDR2 is YYNGEE in the germline V gene. V lost 2 bases, J lost 2 bases, and 10 bases stayed unmatched. The CDR3 DNA follows: TGTGCCAGCAGCGTGTCGCTTGTAACAGGGGCTGGGGCCAACGTCCTGACTTTC. The encoded protein is CASSVSLVTGAGANVLTF.

This clone was observed a handful of times. V and J are TRBV15 and TRBJ2-2; no reliable D call. CDR1 LNHNV and CDR2 YYDKDF come from the germline V gene (reference sequence). This CDR3 is 18 amino acids long. Trimming stripped 7 bases from V and 0 bases from J, with 21 bases between. The CDR3 loop reads CATNIGRASAANTGELFF. The CDR3 nucleotides are TGTGCCACCAACATTGGTCGAGCGAGCGCTGCGAACACCGGGGAGCTGTTTTTT.

Points on this clone: Other DNA sequences within the sample encode an identical CDR3. The chain joins TRBV5-1 to TRBJ2-5; TRBD1 agrees at 9 bases. Germline lookup yields CDR1 SGHRS and CDR2 YFSETQ. Trimming took 4 bases from V and 2 from J; bases not matched to a gene: 3. The CDR3 runs to 14 residues. The CDR3 DNA reads TGCGCCAGCAGCCTCGGACAGGGGCAAGAGACCCAGTACTTC. It translates to CASSLGQGQETQYF.

The CDR3 nucleotides read TGCGCCAGCAGCAAACGAATTAATAGGGAGAGCACTGAAGCTTTCTTT. It codes for CASSKRINRESTEAFF. The chain has TRBV5-1 and TRBJ1-1; D remains ambiguous. Germline V gene lookup returns CDR1 SGHRS and CDR2 YFSETQ. Trimming pared 4 bases from V and 4 bases from J, leaving 20 bases between. The CDR3 is made up of 16 amino acids.

V gene TRBV10-3 combines with J gene TRBJ2-7; 9 bases map to TRBD2. CDR1 is ENHRY and CDR2 is SYGVKD in the germline V gene. This CDR3 comprises 13 residues. V lost 6 bases and J lost 4; bases outside the gene matches: 4. In DNA form, the CDR3 reads TGTGCCATCAGCCCGGGACTAGCTTACGAGCAGTACTTC. It yields the protein CAISPGLAYEQYF.

The rearrangement uses TRBV5-4 and TRBJ2-1, with 7 bases fitting TRBD1. The CDR3 extends over 13 amino acids. The V segment lost 4 bases and the J segment 8 bases; nucleotides outside the gene matches: 6. From germline, CDR1 is SGHNT and CDR2 YYREEE (reference sequence). CDR3 sequence (DNA): TGTGCCAGCAGCCCCGGACAGGTCTATGAGCAGTTCTTC. It specifies CASSPGQVYEQFF.

This clone was counted a few times. The V call is TRBV19, the J call TRBJ2-7, with 10 bases matching TRBD2. Per germline, CDR1 LNHDA and CDR2 SQIVND (reference sequence). The CDR3 has 14 residues. V lost 3 bases to trimming and J lost 2 bases; unmatched junction nucleotides: 1. The CDR3 nucleotides read TGTGCCAGTAGTATTAGCGGGGGGCCCTACGAGCAGTACTTC. This gives the protein CASSISGGPYEQYF.

The sample holds many counts of this clone. V is TRBV10-3 and J is TRBJ1-1; D is unclear. Germline V gene lookup returns CDR1 ENHRY and CDR2 SYGVKD. This CDR3 comprises 14 residues. The ends were cut back, 2 bases at V and 1 base at J, with 8 bases in the middle. Written as DNA, the CDR3 is TGTGCCATCAGTGAGACTCCTCCGAACACTGAAGCTTTCTTT. As protein: CAISETPPNTEAFF.

This clone was seen once. The chain carries TRBV19 and TRBJ2-7, with 7 bases lining up with TRBD1. This CDR3 spans 15 amino acids. The ends lost 10 bases at V and 2 bases at J; junction bases unmatched: 14. Germline lookup yields CDR1 LNHDA and CDR2 SQIVND (reference sequence). CDR3 sequence (DNA): TGTGCCACCGGACAGGCCGTAGCCAGTGCCTACGAGCAGTACTTC. This gives the protein CATGQAVASAYEQYF.

This clone was found a few times. The CDR3 spells CASSSSGATYEQYF. The DNA for the CDR3 is TGTGCCAGCAGCTCGAGCGGGGCCACCTACGAGCAGTACTTC. The V call is TRBV7-9, the J call TRBJ2-7; 7 bases map to TRBD2. CDR3 length equals 14 residues. Trimming cost V 4 bases and J 2 bases; bases outside gene matches: 5. CDR1 and CDR2 from the germline V gene are SEHNR and FQNEAQ (reference sequence).

There are a few counts of this clone. This sequence joins TRBV18 and TRBJ1-1, with D perhaps TRBD1 (5 bases). This CDR3 is 15 amino acids long. Germline V CDR1 and CDR2: KGHSH, LQKENI. V shed 3 bases and J shed 6 bases, with 17 bases lying between them. The CDR3 nucleotides read TGTGCCAGCTCACCTTCGGTGAGGCCGGGGGCTGAAGCTTTCTTT. The encoded protein is CASSPSVRPGAEAFF.

This clone was counted at least ten times. The chain employs TRBV7-6 and TRBJ1-1; D possibly corresponds to TRBD1 (5 bases). This CDR3 has 14 amino acids. CDR1 SGHVS and CDR2 FNYEAQ come from the germline V gene. V shed 2 bases and J shed 0 bases, with 7 bases lying between them. CDR3 residues: CASSLTGMNTEAFF. The CDR3 DNA reads TGTGCCAGCAGCTTAACAGGAATGAACACTGAAGCTTTCTTT.

In its sample, this clone was seen a few times. The CDR3 region is CASSERGLAEAFF. For the CDR3, the DNA is TGCGCCAGCAGTGAGAGAGGGTTGGCTGAAGCTTTCTTT. The rearrangement uses TRBV10-1 and TRBJ1-1; unclear D gene. The V end was cut by 2 bases, the J end by 6 bases, with 10 bases between. The CDR3 totals 13 residues. The V gene's germline CDR1 is WNHNN and CDR2 SYGVQD (reference sequence).

This clone was seen repeatedly, ten times or more. The V gene is TRBV6-6, the J gene TRBJ1-1; 7 positions agree with TRBD1. V gave up 5 bases and J gave up 2 bases; unmatched junction bases: 11. The CDR3 totals 16 residues. Germline CDR1 is MNHNY and CDR2 is SVGAGI (reference sequence). The CDR3 here is CASSARPGQTNTEAFF. The CDR3 DNA is TGTGCCAGCAGTGCAAGGCCGGGACAGACAAACACTGAAGCTTTCTTT.

The V and J genes are TRBV7-2 and TRBJ2-7; 7 nucleotides agree with TRBD1. Germline V CDR1 and CDR2: SGHTA, FQGNSA. V trimming: 3 bases; J trimming: 6 bases; junction bases outside the gene matches: 2. This CDR3 is 12 amino acids long. This chain's CDR3 is CASSFPGGEQYF. In nucleotides, the CDR3 is TGTGCCAGCAGCTTCCCAGGGGGCGAGCAGTACTTC.

The rearrangement joins TRBV30 to TRBJ2-7; D is perhaps TRBD1 (5 bases). This CDR3 has 13 amino acids. Germline V CDR1 and CDR2: GTSNPN, SVGIG (reference sequence). V gave up 7 bases and J gave up 0 bases, with 13 bases separating them. Written as DNA, the CDR3 is TGTGCCTTGGACATGAGGCTCTCCTACGAGCAGTACTTC. It yields the protein CALDMRLSYEQYF. The full variable domain, with the rest looked up from reference TRBV30 and TRBJ2-7, is SQTIHQWPATLVQPVGSPLSLECTVEGTSNPNLYWYRQAAGRGLQLLFYSVGIGQISSEVPQNLSASRPQDRQFILSSKKLLLSDSGFYLCALDMRLSYEQYFGPGTRLTVT.

There are a few counts of this clone. This rearrangement joins TRBV28 to TRBJ2-1; D not certain. This CDR3 is 13 amino acids long. Germline V gene sequence: CDR1 MDHEN, CDR2 SYDVKM. Trimming removed 7 bases at V and 3 bases at J, with 10 bases between. Here the CDR3 DNA reads TGTGCCAGCACCTCACACAACTACAATGAGCAGTTCTTC. This translates into CASTSHNYNEQFF.

This chain uses TRBV19 with TRBJ1-1; TRBD1 matches at 7 bases. From germline, CDR1 is LNHDA and CDR2 SQIVND (reference sequence). V was clipped by 6 bases and J by 0 bases; unmatched bases: 4. This CDR3 spans 14 amino acids. The CDR3 DNA sequence: TGTGCCAGTAGGGGGGACAGACTGAACACTGAAGCTTTCTTT. Translating gives CASRGDRLNTEAFF.

The chain carries TRBV5-6 and TRBJ1-5, with a possible D match to TRBD1 (5 bases). Germline CDR1 and CDR2: SGHDT and YYEEEE. The length of the CDR3 is 15 residues. V lost 2 bases and J 5 bases, leaving 14 bases between the germline ends. CDR3 residues: CASSFMGGEDQPQHF. The DNA for the CDR3 is TGTGCCAGCAGCTTTATGGGAGGGGAAGATCAGCCCCAGCATTTT.

The gene calls are TRBV18 and TRBJ2-7; no clear D. Germline lookup yields CDR1 KGHSH and CDR2 LQKENI. The CDR3 is 13 residues long. V was trimmed by 2 bases and J by 5 bases, leaving 10 bases between them. CDR3 residues: CASSPSTAHEQYF. The CDR3, as DNA: TGTGCCAGCTCACCATCTACAGCACACGAGCAGTACTTC. The full variable domain, rest sourced from reference TRBV18 and TRBJ2-7, is NAGVMQNPRHLVRRRGQEARLRCSPMKGHSHVYWYRQLPEEGLKFMVYLQKENIIDESGMPKERFSAEFPKEGPSILRIQQVVRGDSAAYFCASSPSTAHEQYFGPGTRLTVT.

This clone was observed a few times. J is TRBJ1-1 and V is TRBV28, with no clear D. The germline gives CDR1 MDHEN, CDR2 SYDVKM. Deletions cut 5 bases from V and 5 bases from J, with 12 bases between. The CDR3 length is 13 residues. Written as DNA, the CDR3 is TGTGCCAGCAGTCCCGTACTAGGGACTGAAGCTTTCTTT. Translated, it gives CASSPVLGTEAFF.

The V call is TRBV7-9, the J call TRBJ2-7; TRBD1 matches at 9 bases. The CDR3 is made up of 15 amino acids. Losses at the gene ends were 4 bases for V and 4 bases for J; bases not matched to a gene: 8. Germline lookup yields CDR1 SEHNR and CDR2 FQNEAQ (reference sequence). The CDR3, as DNA: TGTGCCAGCAGCTCGGGGCCACAGGGGGCGTACGAGCAGTACTTC. Protein sequence: CASSSGPQGAYEQYF. The entire variable domain, with the rest obtained from reference TRBV7-9 and TRBJ2-7, is as follows: DTGVSQNPRHKITKRGQNVTFRCDPISEHNRLYWYRQTLGQGPEFLTYFQNEAQLEKSRLLSDRFSAERPKGSFSTLEIQRTEQGDSAMYLCASSSGPQGAYEQYFGPGTRLTVT.